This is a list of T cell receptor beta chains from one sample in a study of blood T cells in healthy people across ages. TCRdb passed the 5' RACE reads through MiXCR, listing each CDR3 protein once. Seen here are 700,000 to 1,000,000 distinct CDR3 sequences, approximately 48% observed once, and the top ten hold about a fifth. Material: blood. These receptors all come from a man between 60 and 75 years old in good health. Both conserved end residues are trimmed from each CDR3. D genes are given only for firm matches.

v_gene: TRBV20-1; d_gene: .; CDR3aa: SARGVGSGANVLT
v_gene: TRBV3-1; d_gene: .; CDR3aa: ASSQGVAAEAF
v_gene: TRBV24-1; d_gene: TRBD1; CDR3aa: ATRTDRAFTGELF
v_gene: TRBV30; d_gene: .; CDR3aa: AWSVFGVEQF
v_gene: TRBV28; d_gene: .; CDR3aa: ASRGTAVNEQF
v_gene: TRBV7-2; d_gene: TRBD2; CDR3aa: ASSLEGTSSNEQF
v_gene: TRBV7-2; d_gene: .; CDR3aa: ASTISSYEQY
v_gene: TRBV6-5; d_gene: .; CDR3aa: TSSLSILGSYEQY
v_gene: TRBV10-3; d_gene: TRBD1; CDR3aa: AIAATGGHGYT
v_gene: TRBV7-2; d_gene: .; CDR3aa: ASSRSVDRQETQY
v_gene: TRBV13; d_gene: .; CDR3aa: ASSSYSDNEQY
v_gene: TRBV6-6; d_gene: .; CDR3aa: ASSYPIRVTEAF
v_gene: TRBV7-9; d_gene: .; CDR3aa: ASSLGGSTETQY
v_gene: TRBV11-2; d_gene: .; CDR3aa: ASSRVKEGATQETQY
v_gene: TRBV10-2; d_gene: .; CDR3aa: ASSDFETGSNEKLF
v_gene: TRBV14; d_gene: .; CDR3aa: ASSQDLGRYEQY
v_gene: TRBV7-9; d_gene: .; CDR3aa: ASSPGRRNSNQPQH
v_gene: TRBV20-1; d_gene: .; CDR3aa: SATMRGPAYNEQY
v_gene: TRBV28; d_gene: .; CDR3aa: ASSDQVWNEQY
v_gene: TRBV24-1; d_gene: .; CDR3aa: ATSDFRTSKQF
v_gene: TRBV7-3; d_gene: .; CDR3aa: ASSPQGRIQETQY
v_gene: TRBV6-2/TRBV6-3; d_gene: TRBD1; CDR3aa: ASSYRRDRKDLYQPQH
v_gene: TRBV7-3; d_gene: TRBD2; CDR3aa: ASSLLAGGSGNNEQF
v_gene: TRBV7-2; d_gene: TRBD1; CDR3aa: ASSAGQGFYEQY
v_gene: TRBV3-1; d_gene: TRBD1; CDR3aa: ASSQERPKQGPINYGYT
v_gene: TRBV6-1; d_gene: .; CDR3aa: ASSGSGDPYEQY
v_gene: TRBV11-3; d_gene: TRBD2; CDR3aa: ASSSGLAAPRGTQY
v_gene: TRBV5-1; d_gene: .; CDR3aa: AGSSRTVSYEQY
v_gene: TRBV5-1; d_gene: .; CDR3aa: ASSLEAGVPETQF